The entry below gives a single T cell receptor beta chain sequence along with its context. Between the trimmed V and J ends, which lost 2 bases and 1 base, there was a span of 8 bases. The CDR3 runs to 15 residues. Per the germline V gene, CDR1 is SNHLY and CDR2 is FYNNEI. From the RACE reads, TCRdb called clonotypes with MiXCR, one entry per CDR3 protein. The sample carries 65,000 to 90,000 distinct CDR3 sequences, around 13% recorded once. The data belong to a study of human T cells and chemical hapten exposure. Specified time point: pre-sensitization, week 0. Treatment reported: therapeutic diphenylcyclopropenone sensitization with weekly scalp DPC. Only after blood had been drawn was each patch test applied. The total RNA was obtained from whole blood that was not fractionated.

The sequenced sample was whole blood, obtained in connection with sensitization to the hapten diphenylcyclopropenone (DPC). This clonotype originated in a woman in her 50s with alopecia areata. Some clones in this sample may be carry-over from other donors' samples. The chain links TRBV2 to TRBJ2-2; no reliable D call. The CDR3: CASSERSRNTGELFF. CDR3 DNA sequence: TGTGCCAGCAGTGAAAGGTCAAGGAACACCGGGGAGCTGTTTTTT. Full variable domain (rest looked up from reference TRBV2 and TRBJ2-2): EPEVTQTPSHQVTQMGQEVILRCVPISNHLYFYWYRQILGQKVEFLVSFYNNEISEKSEIFDDQFSVERPDGSNFTLKIRSTKLEDSAMYFCASSERSRNTGELFFGEGSRLTVL.